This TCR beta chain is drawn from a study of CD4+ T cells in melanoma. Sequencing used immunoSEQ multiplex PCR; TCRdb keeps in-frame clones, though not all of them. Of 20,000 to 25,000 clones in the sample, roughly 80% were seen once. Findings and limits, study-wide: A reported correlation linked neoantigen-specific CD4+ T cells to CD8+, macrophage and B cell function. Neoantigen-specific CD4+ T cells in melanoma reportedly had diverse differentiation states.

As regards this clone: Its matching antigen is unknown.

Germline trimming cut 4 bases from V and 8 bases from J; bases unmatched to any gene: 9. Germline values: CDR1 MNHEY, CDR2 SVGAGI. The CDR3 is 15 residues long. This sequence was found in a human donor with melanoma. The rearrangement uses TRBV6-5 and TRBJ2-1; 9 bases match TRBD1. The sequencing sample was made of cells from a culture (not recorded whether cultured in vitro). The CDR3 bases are TGTGCCAGCAGTTCAACCCGGGACAGGGCTTATGAGCAGTTCTTC. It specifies CASSSTRDRAYEQFF.